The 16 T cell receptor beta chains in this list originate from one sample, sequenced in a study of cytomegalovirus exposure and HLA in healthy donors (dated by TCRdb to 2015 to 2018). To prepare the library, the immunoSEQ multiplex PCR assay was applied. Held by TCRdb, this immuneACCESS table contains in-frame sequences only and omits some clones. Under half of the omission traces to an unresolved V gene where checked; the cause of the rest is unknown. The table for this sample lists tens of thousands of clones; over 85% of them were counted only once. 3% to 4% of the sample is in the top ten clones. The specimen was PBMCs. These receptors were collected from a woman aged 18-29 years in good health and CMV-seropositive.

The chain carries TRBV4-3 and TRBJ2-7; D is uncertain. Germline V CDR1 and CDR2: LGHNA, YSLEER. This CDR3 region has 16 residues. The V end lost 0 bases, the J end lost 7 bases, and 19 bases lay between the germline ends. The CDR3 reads CASSQDFAGKPDEQYF. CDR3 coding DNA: TGCGCCAGCAGCCAAGATTTCGCAGGCAAGCCGGATGAGCAGTACTTC.

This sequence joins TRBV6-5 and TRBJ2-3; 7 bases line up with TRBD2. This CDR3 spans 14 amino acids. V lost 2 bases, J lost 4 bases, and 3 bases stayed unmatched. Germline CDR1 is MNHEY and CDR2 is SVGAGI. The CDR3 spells CASSYASGSDTQYF. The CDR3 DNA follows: TGTGCCAGCAGTTACGCTAGCGGCTCAGATACGCAGTATTTT.

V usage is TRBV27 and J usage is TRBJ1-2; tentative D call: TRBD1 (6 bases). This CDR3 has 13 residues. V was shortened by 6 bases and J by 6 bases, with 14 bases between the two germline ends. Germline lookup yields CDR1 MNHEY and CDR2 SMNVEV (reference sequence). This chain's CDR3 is CASRTNRVDGYTF. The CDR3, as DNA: TGTGCCAGCAGGACTAACAGGGTTGATGGCTACACCTTC.

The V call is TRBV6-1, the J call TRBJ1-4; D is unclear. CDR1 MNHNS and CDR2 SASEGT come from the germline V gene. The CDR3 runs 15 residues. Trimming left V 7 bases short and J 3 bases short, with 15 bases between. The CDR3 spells CASKTPPPSNEKLFF. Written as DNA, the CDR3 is TGTGCCAGCAAGACACCACCCCCGTCTAATGAAAAACTGTTTTTT.

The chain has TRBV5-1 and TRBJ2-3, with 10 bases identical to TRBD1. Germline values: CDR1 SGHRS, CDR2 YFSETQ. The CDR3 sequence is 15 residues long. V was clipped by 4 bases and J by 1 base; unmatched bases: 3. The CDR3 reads CASSAGTGGTDTQYF. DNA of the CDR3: TGCGCCAGCAGCGCCGGGACAGGGGGCACAGATACGCAGTATTTT.

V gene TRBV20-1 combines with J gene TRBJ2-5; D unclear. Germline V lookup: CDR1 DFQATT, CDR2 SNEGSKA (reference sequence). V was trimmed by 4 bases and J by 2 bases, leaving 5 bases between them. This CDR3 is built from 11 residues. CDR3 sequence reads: CSATLQETQYF. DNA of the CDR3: TGCAGTGCTACCTTACAAGAGACCCAGTACTTC.

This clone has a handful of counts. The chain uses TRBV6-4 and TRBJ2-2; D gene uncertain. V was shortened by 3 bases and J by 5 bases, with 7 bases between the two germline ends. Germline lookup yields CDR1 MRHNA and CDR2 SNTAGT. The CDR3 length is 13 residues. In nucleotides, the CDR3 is TGTGCCAGCAGTGAAGGAGTTACCGGGGAGCTGTTTTTT. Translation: CASSEGVTGELFF.

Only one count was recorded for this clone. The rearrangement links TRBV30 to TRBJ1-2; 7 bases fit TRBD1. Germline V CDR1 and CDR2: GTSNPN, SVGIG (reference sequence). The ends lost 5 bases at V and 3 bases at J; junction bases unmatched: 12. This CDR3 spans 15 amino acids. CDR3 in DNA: TGTGCCTGGGGACACGAAACAGGGGCCTACTATGGCTACACCTTC. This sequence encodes CAWGHETGAYYGYTF. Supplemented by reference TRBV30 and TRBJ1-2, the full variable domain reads SQTIHQWPATLVQPVGSPLSLECTVEGTSNPNLYWYRQAAGRGLQLLFYSVGIGQISSEVPQNLSASRPQDRQFILSSKKLLLSDSGFYLCAWGHETGAYYGYTFGSGTRLTVV.

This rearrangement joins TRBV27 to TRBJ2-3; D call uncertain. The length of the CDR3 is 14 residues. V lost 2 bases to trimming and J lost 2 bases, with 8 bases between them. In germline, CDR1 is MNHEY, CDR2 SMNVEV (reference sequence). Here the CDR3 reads CASSLAGYTDTQYF. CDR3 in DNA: TGTGCCAGCAGTTTAGCAGGATACACAGATACGCAGTATTTT.

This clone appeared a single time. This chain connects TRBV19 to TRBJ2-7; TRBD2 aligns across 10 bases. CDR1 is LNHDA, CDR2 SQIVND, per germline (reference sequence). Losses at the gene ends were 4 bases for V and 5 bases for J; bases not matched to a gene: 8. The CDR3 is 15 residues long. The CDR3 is CASSTTSGTSHEQYF. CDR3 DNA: TGTGCCAGTAGTACCACTAGCGGGACTTCCCACGAGCAGTACTTC.

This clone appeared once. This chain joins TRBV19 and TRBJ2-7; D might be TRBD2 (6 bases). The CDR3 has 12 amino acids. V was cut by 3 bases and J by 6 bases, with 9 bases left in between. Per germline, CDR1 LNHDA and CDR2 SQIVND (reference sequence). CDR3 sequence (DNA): TGTGCCAGTAGTATGCCGCGGGGCGAGCAGTACTTC. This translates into CASSMPRGEQYF. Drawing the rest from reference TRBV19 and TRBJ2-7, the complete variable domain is DGGITQSPKYLFRKEGQNVTLSCEQNLNHDAMYWYRQDPGQGLRLIYYSQIVNDFQKGDIAEGYSVSREKKESFPLTVTSAQKNPTAFYLCASSMPRGEQYFGPGTRLTVT.

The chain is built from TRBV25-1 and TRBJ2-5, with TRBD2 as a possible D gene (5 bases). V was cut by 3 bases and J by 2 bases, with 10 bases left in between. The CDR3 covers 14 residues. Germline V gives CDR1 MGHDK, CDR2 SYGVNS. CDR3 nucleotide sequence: TGTGCCAGCAGTGATTCTAGCCTACAAGAGACCCAGTACTTC. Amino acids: CASSDSSLQETQYF.

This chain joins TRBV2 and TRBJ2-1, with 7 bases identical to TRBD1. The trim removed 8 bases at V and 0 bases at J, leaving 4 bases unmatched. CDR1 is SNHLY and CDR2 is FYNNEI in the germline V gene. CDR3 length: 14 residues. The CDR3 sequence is CASRGQSSYNEQFF. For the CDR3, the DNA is TGTGCCAGCCGGGGACAGAGCTCCTACAATGAGCAGTTCTTC.

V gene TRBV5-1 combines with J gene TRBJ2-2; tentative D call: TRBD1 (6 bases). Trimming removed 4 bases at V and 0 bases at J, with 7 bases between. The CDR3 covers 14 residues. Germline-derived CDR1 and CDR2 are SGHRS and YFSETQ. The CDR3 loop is CASSGQTNTGELFF. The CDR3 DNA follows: TGCGCCAGCAGCGGACAGACGAACACCGGGGAGCTGTTTTTT.

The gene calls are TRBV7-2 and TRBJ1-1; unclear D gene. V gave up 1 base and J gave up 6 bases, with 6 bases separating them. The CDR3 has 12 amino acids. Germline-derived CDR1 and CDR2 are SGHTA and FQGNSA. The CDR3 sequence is CASSLDSAEAFF. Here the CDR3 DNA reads TGTGCCAGCAGCTTAGACTCGGCTGAAGCTTTCTTT.

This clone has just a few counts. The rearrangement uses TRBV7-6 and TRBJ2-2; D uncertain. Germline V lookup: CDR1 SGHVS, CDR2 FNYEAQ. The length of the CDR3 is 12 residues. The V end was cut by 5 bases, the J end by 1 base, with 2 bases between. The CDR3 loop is CASSLNTGELFF. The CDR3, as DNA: TGTGCCAGCAGCCTGAACACCGGGGAGCTGTTTTTT.